This passage covers 32 T cell receptor beta chains from one sample sequenced in a study of shared clonotypes between healthy human individuals. Here immunoSEQ multiplex PCR was the method, and the copy in TCRdb shows in-frame clones only, minus some. Of just over 2,000,000 clones listed, about 95% are singletons. The naive CD8 fraction comprised CD45RO-negative cells positively selected for CCR7 and excluded terminally differentiated effector memory CD45RA+ cells. Sequencing was done on a sample of naive CD8+ T cells sorted from blood. Every receptor here comes from a man aged 18 to 29 in good health.

Notes on this clone: The same CDR3 also results from other DNA sequences found in this sample. This chain links TRBV2 with TRBJ2-1; D gene ambiguous. Trimming stripped 1 base from V and 0 bases from J, with 7 bases between. The CDR3 contains 15 residues. Per germline, CDR1 SNHLY and CDR2 FYNNEI. The CDR3 is CASSEGSSSYNEQFF. For the CDR3, the DNA is TGTGCCAGCAGTGAAGGATCTAGCTCCTACAATGAGCAGTTCTTC.

As for this clone: Other DNA sequences in the sample encode the same CDR3. The chain recombines TRBV28 with TRBJ1-4; D is unclear. Germline values: CDR1 MDHEN, CDR2 SYDVKM. Trimming pared 3 bases from V and 0 bases from J, leaving 8 bases between. This CDR3 has 15 residues. The CDR3 coding sequence is TGTGCCAGCAGTTTGACCGCCGCAACTAATGAAAAACTGTTTTTT. Protein sequence: CASSLTAATNEKLFF.

CDR3 nucleotides: TGTGCCAGCGCGTACACCGGGACGGACTATGGCTACACCTTC. The encoded protein is CASAYTGTDYGYTF. V gene TRBV27 combines with J gene TRBJ1-2; a possible D gene is TRBD1 (5 bases). Germline CDR1 reads MNHEY; CDR2 reads SMNVEV (reference sequence). V was shortened by 8 bases and J by 3 bases, with 16 bases between the two germline ends. This CDR3 has 14 residues.

The chain couples TRBV4-1 to TRBJ2-1, with 7 bases aligning to TRBD1. Trimming removed 4 bases from V and 0 bases from J; junction bases left unmatched: 3. Per the germline V gene, CDR1 is MGHRA and CDR2 is YSYEKL. The CDR3 covers 15 residues. CDR3 amino acids: CASSPQGNSYNEQFF. In DNA, the CDR3 is TGCGCCAGCAGCCCACAGGGGAACTCCTACAATGAGCAGTTCTTC.

This chain connects TRBV6-1 to TRBJ1-6; perhaps TRBD1 as D (6 bases). Between the trimmed V and J ends, which lost 1 base and 9 bases, there was a span of 13 bases. This CDR3 comprises 15 residues. CDR1 MNHNS and CDR2 SASEGT come from the germline V gene. DNA of the CDR3: TGTGCCAGCAGTGAAGGAGCAGGGGACTTTTCACCCCTCCACTTT. Translated, it gives CASSEGAGDFSPLHF.

The chain uses TRBV5-4 and TRBJ2-7, with D unclear. The CDR3 sequence is 11 residues long. The V gene lost 1 base and the J gene lost 6 bases, with 5 bases spanning the gap. From germline, CDR1 is SGHNT and CDR2 YYREEE (reference sequence). CDR3 sequence reads: CASSLYSEQYF. CDR3 sequence (DNA): TGTGCCAGCAGCTTGTATAGCGAGCAGTACTTC.

Only one count was recorded for this clone. The gene calls are TRBV7-2 and TRBJ2-7; TRBD2 is a possible D gene (5 bases). Germline CDR1 SGHTA, CDR2 FQGNSA. This CDR3 is built from 13 residues. V dropped 5 bases and J dropped 2 bases, with 10 bases sitting between them. The CDR3 spells CASSIGSPYEQYF. The CDR3 nucleotides read TGTGCCAGCAGCATAGGGAGCCCCTACGAGCAGTACTTC.

The genes are TRBV7-3 and TRBJ2-2; D remains ambiguous. Per the germline V gene, CDR1 is SGHTA and CDR2 is FQGTGA. The CDR3 totals 14 residues. V was pared by 2 bases and J by 4 bases, with 8 bases between. CDR3 nucleotides: TGTGCCAGCAGCTTATACCCCGCCACCGGGGAGCTGTTTTTT. Encoded protein: CASSLYPATGELFF.

This sequence joins TRBV19 and TRBJ2-7, with TRBD2 matching over 8 bases. V was clipped by 1 base and J by 2 bases; unmatched bases: 7. Germline V CDR1 and CDR2: LNHDA, SQIVND (reference sequence). This CDR3 contains 16 residues. The CDR3 nucleotides are TGTGCCAGTAGTATAGGACTAGCGCTGGAGACCTACGAGCAGTACTTC. This gives the protein CASSIGLALETYEQYF.

The chain employs TRBV30 and TRBJ2-5; weak D call: TRBD2 (5 bases). The CDR3 totals 13 residues. Germline CDR1 GTSNPN, CDR2 SVGIG (reference sequence). V lost 0 bases and J lost 5, with 10 bases in between. The CDR3 protein is CAWSVEAWETQYF. CDR3 DNA: TGTGCCTGGAGTGTGGAGGCGTGGGAGACCCAGTACTTC.

This chain links TRBV6-6 with TRBJ2-7; tentatively, D is TRBD1 or TRBD2 (5 bases each). This CDR3 has 16 residues. Between the trimmed V and J ends, which lost 2 bases and 2 bases, there was a span of 16 bases. CDR1 and CDR2 from the germline V gene are MNHNY and SVGAGI (reference sequence). The chain's CDR3 is CASSYNTRDATYEQYF. CDR3 DNA: TGTGCCAGCAGTTACAATACTAGGGACGCTACCTACGAGCAGTACTTC.

This rearrangement joins TRBV27 to TRBJ2-3; D is unresolved. Trimming pared 5 bases from V and 0 bases from J, leaving 9 bases between. There are 14 residues in the CDR3. CDR1 is MNHEY, CDR2 SMNVEV, per germline (reference sequence). CDR3 nucleotide sequence: TGTGCCAGCAGTCCCGACGACAGCACAGATACGCAGTATTTT. It translates to CASSPDDSTDTQYF.

The table lists this clone with a few counts. This rearrangement joins TRBV4-1 to TRBJ1-1; D gene unclear. Trimming took off 0 bases at V and 7 bases at J, with 12 bases between the two ends. CDR1 MGHRA and CDR2 YSYEKL come from the germline V gene. The CDR3 length is 14 residues. The CDR3 sequence is CASSQEISVGEAFF. Here the CDR3 DNA reads TGCGCCAGCAGCCAAGAAATATCAGTTGGTGAAGCTTTCTTT.

The chain joins TRBV2 to TRBJ1-5; 8 bases fit TRBD1. Losses at the gene ends were 6 bases for V and 5 bases for J; bases not matched to a gene: 15. Germline V gene sequence: CDR1 SNHLY, CDR2 FYNNEI. The CDR3 consists of 17 residues. DNA of the CDR3: TGTGCCAGCAGCCCAACAGGGGGATTGGTTAAGGATCAGCCCCAGCATTTT. Translated, it gives CASSPTGGLVKDQPQHF.

This chain uses TRBV19 with TRBJ2-7, with TRBD2 matching 12 bases. The CDR3 has 16 amino acids. V gave up 4 bases and J gave up 6 bases; unmatched junction bases: 10. Germline-derived CDR1 and CDR2 are LNHDA and SQIVND (reference sequence). CDR3 nucleotide sequence: TGTGCCAGTAGTAAGAGGACTAGCGGGACCATCGGCGAGCAGTACTTC. Its translation: CASSKRTSGTIGEQYF.

The chain recombines TRBV19 with TRBJ2-2, with 9 bases aligning to TRBD2. The CDR3 length is 17 residues. Germline V gene data show CDR1 as LNHDA and CDR2 as SQIVND (reference sequence). V dropped 3 bases and J dropped 4; count of bases not matched to a gene: 9. Written as DNA, the CDR3 is TGTGCCAGTAGTATTCCGGGACTAGCTATGCCCACCGGGGAGCTGTTTTTT. Protein: CASSIPGLAMPTGELFF. Using reference TRBV19 and TRBJ2-2 for the parts outside the CDR3, the full variable domain is DGGITQSPKYLFRKEGQNVTLSCEQNLNHDAMYWYRQDPGQGLRLIYYSQIVNDFQKGDIAEGYSVSREKKESFPLTVTSAQKNPTAFYLCASSIPGLAMPTGELFFGEGSRLTVL.

The chain has TRBV7-9 and TRBJ1-6; D remains unclear. There are 15 residues in the CDR3. V lost 1 base and J 7 bases, leaving 11 bases between the germline ends. The V gene's germline CDR1 is SEHNR and CDR2 FQNEAQ (reference sequence). This CDR3 is CASSLEASENSPLHF. DNA for the CDR3: TGTGCCAGCAGCTTAGAGGCATCAGAAAATTCACCCCTCCACTTT.

CDR3 sequence: CASSQVDLSPLHF. For the CDR3, the DNA is TGTGCCAGCAGCCAAGTGGATCTGTCACCCCTCCACTTT. The chain employs TRBV14 and TRBJ1-6, with D uncertain. V was shortened by 1 base and J by 10 bases, with 8 bases between the two germline ends. The CDR3 length is 13 residues. Germline lookup yields CDR1 SGHDN and CDR2 FVKESK.

The chain couples TRBV7-9 to TRBJ2-2; D may match TRBD1 or TRBD2 (6 bases each). CDR1 is SEHNR, CDR2 FQNEAQ, per germline (reference sequence). V dropped 0 bases and J dropped 7 bases, with 12 bases sitting between them. The CDR3 has 15 amino acids. In DNA, the CDR3 is TGTGCCAGCAGCTTAGCGGGGGGCGTCATCGGGGAGCTGTTTTTT. Translated, it gives CASSLAGGVIGELFF. Full variable domain (remainder filled in from reference TRBV7-9 and TRBJ2-2): DTGVSQNPRHKITKRGQNVTFRCDPISEHNRLYWYRQTLGQGPEFLTYFQNEAQLEKSRLLSDRFSAERPKGSFSTLEIQRTEQGDSAMYLCASSLAGGVIGELFFGEGSRLTVL.

The CDR3 is CASIRGGSYEQYF. The DNA for the CDR3 is TGTGCCAGCATCCGAGGGGGCTCCTACGAGCAGTACTTC. J is TRBJ2-7 and V is TRBV28; perhaps TRBD1 as D (6 bases). Between the trimmed V and J ends, which lost 7 bases and 0 bases, there was a span of 10 bases. The germline V gene has CDR1 MDHEN and CDR2 SYDVKM. This CDR3 comprises 13 residues.

V and J are TRBV10-3 and TRBJ1-4; no clear D gene. The CDR3 has 15 amino acids. V was trimmed by 0 bases and J by 3 bases, leaving 8 bases between them. Germline values: CDR1 ENHRY, CDR2 SYGVKD. The CDR3 protein is CAISESEGSNEKLFF. The CDR3 DNA sequence: TGTGCCATCAGTGAGTCGGAGGGATCTAATGAAAAACTGTTTTTT.

The CDR3 sequence: CASSLLGLASNYGYTF. CDR3 coding DNA: TGTGCCAGCAGCTTGCTGGGACTGGCCTCTAACTATGGCTACACCTTC. V gene TRBV5-8 combines with J gene TRBJ1-2, with D possibly TRBD1 on 5 matching bases. From germline, CDR1 is SGHTS and CDR2 YDEGEE. This CDR3 has 16 amino acids. V dropped 1 base and J dropped 0 bases, with 13 bases sitting between them.

J is TRBJ2-7 and V is TRBV4-1; TRBD2 aligns across 8 bases. This CDR3 has 15 amino acids. CDR1 is MGHRA, CDR2 YSYEKL, per germline. V lost 1 base and J lost 2; bases outside the gene matches: 4. Written as DNA, the CDR3 is TGCGCCAGCAGCCAAGGTCGGGGGGGCGCCTACGAGCAGTACTTC. Its translation is CASSQGRGGAYEQYF.

The chain recombines TRBV9 with TRBJ1-2; 7 bases agree with TRBD1. J was trimmed by 8 bases and V by 7 bases; bases with no gene match: 14. The CDR3 sequence is 14 residues long. CDR1 is SGDLS and CDR2 is YYNGEE in the germline V gene. This CDR3 is CASGDWSGTAGYTF. CDR3 in DNA: TGTGCCAGCGGGGATTGGTCCGGGACAGCCGGCTACACCTTC. The whole variable domain, remainder taken from reference TRBV9 and TRBJ1-2, is DSGVTQTPKHLITATGQRVTLRCSPRSGDLSVYWYQQSLDQGLQFLIQYYNGEERAKGNILERFSAQQFPDLHSELNLSSLELGDSALYFCASGDWSGTAGYTFGSGTRLTVV.

The J gene is TRBJ2-3, the V gene TRBV9, with 8 bases fitting TRBD1. Germline trimming cut 3 bases from V and 0 bases from J; bases unmatched to any gene: 15. Germline V gene sequence: CDR1 SGDLS, CDR2 YYNGEE. The CDR3 loop spans 19 amino acids. The CDR3 protein is CASSEPRDRIKLSTDTQYF. The CDR3 bases are TGTGCCAGCAGCGAGCCTCGGGACAGGATTAAATTGAGCACAGATACGCAGTATTTT.

The chain has TRBV28 and TRBJ1-2; D perhaps matches TRBD1 (6 bases). This CDR3 is 14 amino acids long. From germline, CDR1 is MDHEN and CDR2 SYDVKM. Trimming cost V 5 bases and J 7 bases, with 17 bases left between them. CDR3 DNA: TGTGCCAGCAGTCCCTTTACAGGGATAAGTGGCTACACCTTC. Translated: CASSPFTGISGYTF.

This clone was observed a single time. V and J are TRBV15 and TRBJ2-3; D not certain. This CDR3 region has 13 residues. Trimming took off 0 bases at V and 5 bases at J, with 6 bases between the two ends. CDR1 LNHNV and CDR2 YYDKDF come from the germline V gene (reference sequence). CDR3 residues: CATSRDPIDTQYF. The CDR3 DNA reads TGTGCCACCAGCAGAGATCCGATAGATACGCAGTATTTT. The complete variable domain, with remaining parts taken from reference TRBV15 and TRBJ2-3, reads DAMVIQNPRYQVTQFGKPVTLSCSQTLNHNVMYWYQQKSSQAPKLLFHYYDKDFNNEADTPDNFQSRRPNTSFCFLDIRSPGLGDTAMYLCATSRDPIDTQYFGPGTRLTVL.

The chain is built from TRBV4-3 and TRBJ1-4; no clear D gene. Germline CDR1 reads LGHNA; CDR2 reads YSLEER. Between the trimmed V and J ends, which lost 3 bases and 5 bases, there was a span of 13 bases. CDR3 length equals 15 residues. The CDR3 reads CASSQGHGLNEKLFF. The CDR3 nucleotides are TGCGCCAGCAGCCAGGGTCACGGCTTAAATGAAAAACTGTTTTTT.

The V and J genes are TRBV10-3 and TRBJ2-5, with D unclear. V was cut by 3 bases and J by 2 bases, with 4 bases left in between. The germline gives CDR1 ENHRY, CDR2 SYGVKD. There are 12 residues in the CDR3. CDR3 sequence reads: CAISEQQETQYF. Here the CDR3 DNA reads TGTGCCATCAGTGAACAGCAAGAGACCCAGTACTTC.

This clone was seen just once. V and J are TRBV19 and TRBJ2-1; D unresolved. The CDR3 is 16 residues long. V lost 6 bases and J 3 bases, leaving 18 bases between the germline ends. Germline assignment: CDR1 LNHDA and CDR2 SQIVND (reference sequence). CDR3 nucleotides: TGTGCCAGTAGCCCAAATTCAGGCGGTTACTACAATGAGCAGTTCTTC. It encodes CASSPNSGGYYNEQFF.

The chain joins TRBV19 to TRBJ2-2; no reliable D call. The V and J ends lost 10 bases and 6 bases respectively, with 12 bases between them. The germline V gene encodes CDR1 LNHDA and CDR2 SQIVND (reference sequence). This CDR3 region has 12 residues. The CDR3 spells CATALGAGELFF. DNA of the CDR3: TGTGCCACCGCACTTGGAGCCGGGGAGCTGTTTTTT. The full variable domain, completed using reference TRBV19 and TRBJ2-2, is DGGITQSPKYLFRKEGQNVTLSCEQNLNHDAMYWYRQDPGQGLRLIYYSQIVNDFQKGDIAEGYSVSREKKESFPLTVTSAQKNPTAFYLCATALGAGELFFGEGSRLTVL.

The chain joins TRBV29-1 to TRBJ2-2; no clear D. The V gene's germline CDR1 is SQVTM and CDR2 ANQGSEA. The CDR3 runs 11 residues. Trimming took off 5 bases at V and 4 bases at J, with 5 bases between the two ends. The CDR3 loop reads CSVWTTGELFF. The DNA of the CDR3 is TGCAGCGTTTGGACCACCGGGGAGCTGTTTTTT.